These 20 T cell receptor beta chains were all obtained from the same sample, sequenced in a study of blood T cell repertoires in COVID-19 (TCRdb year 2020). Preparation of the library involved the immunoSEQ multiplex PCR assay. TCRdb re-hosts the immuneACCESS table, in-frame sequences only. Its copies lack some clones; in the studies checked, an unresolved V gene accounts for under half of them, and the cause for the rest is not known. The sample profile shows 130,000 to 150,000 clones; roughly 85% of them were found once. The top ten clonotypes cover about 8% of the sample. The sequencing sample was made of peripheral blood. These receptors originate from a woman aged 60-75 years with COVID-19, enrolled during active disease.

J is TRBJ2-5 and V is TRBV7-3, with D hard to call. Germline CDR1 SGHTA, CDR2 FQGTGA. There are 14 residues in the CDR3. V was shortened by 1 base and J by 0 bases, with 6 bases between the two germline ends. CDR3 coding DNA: TGTGCCAGCAGCTTAATCCGGTACCAAGAGACCCAGTACTTC. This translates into CASSLIRYQETQYF.

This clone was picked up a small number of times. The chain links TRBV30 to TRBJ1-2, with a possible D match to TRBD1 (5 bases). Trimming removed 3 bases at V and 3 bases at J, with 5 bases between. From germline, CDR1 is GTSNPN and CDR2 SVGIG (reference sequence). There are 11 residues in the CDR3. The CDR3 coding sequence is TGTGCCTGGAGCAGGGACTATGGCTACACCTTC. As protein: CAWSRDYGYTF.

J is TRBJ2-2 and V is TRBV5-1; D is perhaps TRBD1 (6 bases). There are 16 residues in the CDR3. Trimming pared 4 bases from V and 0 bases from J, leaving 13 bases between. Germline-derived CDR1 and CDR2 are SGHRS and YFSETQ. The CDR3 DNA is TGCGCCAGCAGCACAGTTCGACAGGCGAACACCGGGGAGCTGTTTTTT. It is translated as CASSTVRQANTGELFF.

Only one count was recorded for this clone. The CDR3 spells CASTLGGGSGANVLTF. In DNA form, the CDR3 reads TGTGCCAGCACCCTAGGGGGGGGCTCTGGGGCCAACGTCCTGACTTTC. The rearrangement joins TRBV7-6 to TRBJ2-6; D is possibly TRBD2 (7 bases). Germline loops: CDR1 SGHVS, CDR2 FNYEAQ. V gave up 7 bases and J gave up 0 bases, with 13 bases separating them. CDR3 size: 16 residues.

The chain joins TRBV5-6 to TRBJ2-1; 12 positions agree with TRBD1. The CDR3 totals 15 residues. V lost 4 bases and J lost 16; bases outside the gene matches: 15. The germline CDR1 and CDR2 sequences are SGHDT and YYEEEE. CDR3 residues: CASSISGTGGARVFF. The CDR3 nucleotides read TGTGCCAGCAGCATCTCCGGGACAGGGGGCGCGAGAGTATTCTTC.

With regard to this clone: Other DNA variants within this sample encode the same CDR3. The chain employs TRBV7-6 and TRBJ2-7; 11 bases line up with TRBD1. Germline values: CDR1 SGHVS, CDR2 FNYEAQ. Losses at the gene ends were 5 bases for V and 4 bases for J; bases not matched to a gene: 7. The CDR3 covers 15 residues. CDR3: CASSPEDRGPYEQYF. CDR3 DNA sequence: TGTGCCAGCAGCCCCGAGGACAGGGGGCCTTACGAGCAGTACTTC.

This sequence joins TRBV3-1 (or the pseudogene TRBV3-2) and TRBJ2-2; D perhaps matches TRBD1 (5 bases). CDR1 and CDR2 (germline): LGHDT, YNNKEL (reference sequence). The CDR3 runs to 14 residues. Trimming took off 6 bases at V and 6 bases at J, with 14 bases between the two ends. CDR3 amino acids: CASSTGISAGELFF. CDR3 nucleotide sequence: TGTGCCAGCAGTACAGGTATCTCAGCCGGGGAGCTGTTTTTT.

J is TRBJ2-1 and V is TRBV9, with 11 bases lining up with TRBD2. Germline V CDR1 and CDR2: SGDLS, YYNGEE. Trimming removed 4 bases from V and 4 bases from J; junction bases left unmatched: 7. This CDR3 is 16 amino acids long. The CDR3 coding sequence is TGTGCCAGCAGCTTATACTTAGCGGGGGGGTACAATGAGCAGTTCTTC. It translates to CASSLYLAGGYNEQFF.

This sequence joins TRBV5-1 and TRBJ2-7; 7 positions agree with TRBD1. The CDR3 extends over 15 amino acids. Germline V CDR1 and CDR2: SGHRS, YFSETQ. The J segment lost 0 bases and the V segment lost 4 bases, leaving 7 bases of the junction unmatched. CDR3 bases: TGCGCCAGCAGCCCACGGACAGGCAGCTCCTACGAGCAGTACTTC. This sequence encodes CASSPRTGSSYEQYF.

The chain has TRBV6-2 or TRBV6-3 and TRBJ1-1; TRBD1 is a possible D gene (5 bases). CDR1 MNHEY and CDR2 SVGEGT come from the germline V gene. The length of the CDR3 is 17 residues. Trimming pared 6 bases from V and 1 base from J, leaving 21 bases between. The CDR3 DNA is TGTGCCAGCAGCCACCTGATAAGACAGAGGTCGAACACTGAAGCTTTCTTT. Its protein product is CASSHLIRQRSNTEAFF.

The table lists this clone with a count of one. In nucleotides, the CDR3 is TGTGCCAGCAGTTACTCCTTATACGGGGGTTACGAGCAGTACTTC. Residues: CASSYSLYGGYEQYF. The chain uses TRBV6-5 and TRBJ2-7; the D gene is possibly TRBD2 (6 bases). Trimming pared 0 bases from V and 4 bases from J, leaving 13 bases between. Per the germline V gene, CDR1 is MNHEY and CDR2 is SVGAGI. The CDR3 consists of 15 residues.

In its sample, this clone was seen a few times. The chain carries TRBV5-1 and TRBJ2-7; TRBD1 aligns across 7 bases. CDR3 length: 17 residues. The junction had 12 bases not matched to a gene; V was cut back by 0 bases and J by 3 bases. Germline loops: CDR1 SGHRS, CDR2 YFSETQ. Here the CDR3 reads CASSLGSFTGDVYEQYF. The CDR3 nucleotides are TGCGCCAGCAGCTTGGGGTCGTTTACAGGGGACGTCTACGAGCAGTACTTC.

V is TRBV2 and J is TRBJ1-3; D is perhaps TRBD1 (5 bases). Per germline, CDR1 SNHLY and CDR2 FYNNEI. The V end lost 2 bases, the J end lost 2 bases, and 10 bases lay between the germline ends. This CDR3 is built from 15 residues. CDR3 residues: CASSERAGPGNTIYF. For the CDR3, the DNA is TGTGCCAGCAGTGAAAGGGCAGGGCCTGGAAACACCATATATTTT.

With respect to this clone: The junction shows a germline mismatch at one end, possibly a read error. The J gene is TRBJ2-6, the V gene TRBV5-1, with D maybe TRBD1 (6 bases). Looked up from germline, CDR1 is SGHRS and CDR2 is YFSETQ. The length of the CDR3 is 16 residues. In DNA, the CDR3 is TGCGCCAGCAGTTTGGACAGAACCTCTGGGGCCAACGTCCTGACTTTC. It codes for CASSLDRTSGANVLTF.

CDR3 region: CASSRTGGTEAFF. DNA of the CDR3: TGTGCCAGCAGCCGAACAGGGGGCACTGAAGCTTTCTTT. The V call is TRBV3-1 (or the pseudogene TRBV3-2), the J call TRBJ1-1; 8 bases align to TRBD1. This CDR3 is 13 amino acids long. V shed 4 bases and J 4 bases; nucleotides not matched to a gene: 2. Germline V lookup: CDR1 LGHDT, CDR2 YNNKEL (reference sequence).

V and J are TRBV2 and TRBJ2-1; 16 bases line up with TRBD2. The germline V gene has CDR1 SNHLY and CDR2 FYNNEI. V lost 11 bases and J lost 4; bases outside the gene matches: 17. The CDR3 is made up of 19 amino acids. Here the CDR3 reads CAFFQSGTSGGAAYNEQFF. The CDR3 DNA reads TGTGCCTTCTTTCAATCCGGGACTAGCGGGGGGGCAGCGTACAATGAGCAGTTCTTC.

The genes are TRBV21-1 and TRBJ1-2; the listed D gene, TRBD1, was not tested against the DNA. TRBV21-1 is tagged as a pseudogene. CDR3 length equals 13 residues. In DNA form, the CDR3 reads TGTGCCACCGCACAGGGGCGGCCGCGGGGCTACACCTTC. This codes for CATAQGRPRGYTF.

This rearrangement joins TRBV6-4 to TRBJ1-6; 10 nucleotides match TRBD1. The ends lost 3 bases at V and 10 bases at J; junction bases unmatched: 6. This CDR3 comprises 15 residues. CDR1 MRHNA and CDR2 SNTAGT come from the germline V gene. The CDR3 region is CASSEGGQGNSPLHF. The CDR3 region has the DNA TGTGCCAGCAGTGAGGGGGGACAGGGGAACTCACCCCTCCACTTT.

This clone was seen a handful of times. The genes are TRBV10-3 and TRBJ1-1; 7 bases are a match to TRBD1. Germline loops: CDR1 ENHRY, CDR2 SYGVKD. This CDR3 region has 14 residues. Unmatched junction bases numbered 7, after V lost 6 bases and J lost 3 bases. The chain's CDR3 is CAISETGSDTEAFF. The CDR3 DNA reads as TGTGCCATCAGCGAGACAGGGTCGGACACTGAAGCTTTCTTT.

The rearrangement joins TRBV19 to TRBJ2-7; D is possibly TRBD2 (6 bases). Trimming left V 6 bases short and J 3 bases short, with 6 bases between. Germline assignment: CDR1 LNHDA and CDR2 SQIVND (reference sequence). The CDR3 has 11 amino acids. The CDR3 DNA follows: TGTGCCAGTAGGACTAGCTACGAGCAGTACTTC. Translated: CASRTSYEQYF.